A selection of T cell receptor beta chains follows, all from one sample in a study of cytomegalovirus exposure and HLA in healthy donors. Sequenced by immunoSEQ multiplex PCR; TCRdb stores in-frame clones only, minus some. The table includes under 200,000 clones, around 77% detected once. The sample comprised PBMCs. The receptors stem from a man in his forties in good health and CMV-seronegative. The CDR3 runs from the conserved cysteine through the conserved F or W.

v_call	cdr3_aa
TRBV28	CASPEPSGSVLLDTQYF
TRBV10-2	CASRRTQEGDTQYF
TRBV28	CASSPGKGADQPQHF
TRBV4-1	CASSRPGGHEQYF
TRBV14	CASSRQNYGYTF
TRBV27	CASSFGLRGGTEAFF
TRBV18	CASSHREETQYF
TRBV9	CASSPRTSAFYNEQFF
TRBV6-1	CASSEQGNTEAFF
TRBV5-1	CASSPLDRAMEETQYF
TRBV9	CASSDSGTSANTGELFF
TRBV5-1	CASSWGPLAGGTYEQYF
TRBV15	CATSRRVEPNYGYTF
TRBV6-5	CASSYSPNSYEQYF
TRBV7-9	CASSLGQGGDGYTF
TRBV28	CASSPGLSLDTQYF
TRBV6-5	CASSDRGHYGYTF
TRBV5-6	CASSFPGEGNTGELFF
TRBV9	CASSSLPGAKNIQYF
TRBV5-8	CASSLTVRENGNTIYF
TRBV7-9	CASSPNNRQAYTGELFF
TRBV28	CASSLWQAPTDTQYF
TRBV19	CASSYDSAADQPQHF
TRBV2	CASVLAGANTGELFF
TRBV11-3	CASSPQASAGHTDTQYF
TRBV19	CASSRQGGGQPQHF
TRBV7-2	CASTTGGAEQETQYF
TRBV7-2	CASSLVAASGRMGQFF
TRBV6-5	CASSPPGGGYTF
TRBV11-3	CASSLEADGRETQYF
TRBV2	CASGGYNEQFF
TRBV10-1	CASSEGGETQYF
TRBV5-1	CASSTGRGETQYF
TRBV27	CASSPRGARTDTQYF
TRBV27	CASSPRGGRAMNTEAFF
TRBV19	CASSIQGISNQPQHF
TRBV30	CAWSVTGSQNIQYF
TRBV6-5	CASRKSGFSNYGYTF
TRBV29-1	CSVEIPAGNTIYF
TRBV11-2	CASRRQGRGEKLFF
TRBV6-5	CASSPGSSRNTIYF
TRBV18	CASSVSVSYNEQFF